A selection of T cell receptor beta chains follows, all from one sample in a study of blood T cell repertoires in COVID-19. This table comes from immunoSEQ multiplex PCR, and its TCRdb copy is limited to in-frame clones, with some not included. The profile shows some 93,000 clones, approximately 85% of them singletons. Source material: peripheral blood. Every receptor here comes from a man aged 60 to 69 with acute or convalescent COVID-19. Both conserved end residues are part of each CDR3. Fields, in order: J gene, V gene, D gene, clone size, CDR3 protein, CDR3 DNA. The D gene is left open where the match is weak. Size tells how often a clone was seen (once, few, many) or the class of an expanded clone, and some rows leave it out.

J gene: TRBJ2-5
V gene: TRBV6-6
D gene: TRBD1
clone size: -
CDR3 protein: CASSTPDRGRGETQYF
CDR3 DNA: TGTGCCAGCAGTACACCCGACAGGGGGCGGGGAGAGACCCAGTACTTC

J gene: TRBJ1-5
V gene: TRBV30
D gene: -
clone size: -
CDR3 protein: CAWGKTQGRQPQHF
CDR3 DNA: TGTGCCTGGGGAAAAACCCAGGGTAGACAGCCCCAGCATTTT

J gene: TRBJ2-1
V gene: TRBV5-1
D gene: TRBD1
clone size: few
CDR3 protein: CASNPGQGLWEQFF
CDR3 DNA: TGCGCCAGCAACCCGGGACAGGGGTTGTGGGAGCAGTTCTTC

J gene: TRBJ2-6
V gene: TRBV9
D gene: -
clone size: -
CDR3 protein: CASGTLAAGANVLTF
CDR3 DNA: TGTGCCAGCGGGACTCTGGCAGCTGGGGCCAACGTCCTGACTTTC

J gene: TRBJ2-7
V gene: TRBV6-5
D gene: -
clone size: -
CDR3 protein: CASSYSRSSSYEQYF
CDR3 DNA: TGTGCCAGCAGTTACTCGAGGTCGAGCTCCTACGAGCAGTACTTC

J gene: TRBJ2-1
V gene: TRBV20-1
D gene: TRBD1
clone size: -
CDR3 protein: CSARGQGTQFF
CDR3 DNA: TGCAGTGCTAGAGGACAGGGCACGCAGTTCTTC

J gene: TRBJ2-2
V gene: TRBV15
D gene: -
clone size: -
CDR3 protein: CATSRVRANTGELFF
CDR3 DNA: TGTGCCACCAGCAGAGTACGCGCGAACACCGGGGAGCTGTTTTTT

J gene: TRBJ2-1
V gene: TRBV5-5
D gene: TRBD2
clone size: -
CDR3 protein: CASSFRSGGDNEQFF
CDR3 DNA: TGTGCCAGCAGCTTTAGGAGCGGGGGGGACAATGAGCAGTTCTTC

J gene: TRBJ1-1
V gene: TRBV5-4
D gene: TRBD1
clone size: -
CDR3 protein: CASSPGQGTAFF
CDR3 DNA: TGTGCCAGCAGCCCGGGACAGGGGACAGCTTTCTTT

J gene: TRBJ2-3
V gene: TRBV2
D gene: TRBD1
clone size: -
CDR3 protein: CASKQGVLTDTQYF
CDR3 DNA: TGTGCCAGTAAGCAGGGGGTCCTCACAGATACGCAGTATTTT

J gene: TRBJ1-5
V gene: TRBV30
D gene: TRBD1
clone size: -
CDR3 protein: CAWGDRSHQPQHF
CDR3 DNA: TGTGCCTGGGGGGACAGAAGCCATCAGCCCCAGCATTTT

J gene: TRBJ1-5
V gene: TRBV11-3
D gene: -
clone size: -
CDR3 protein: CASSLAPRVFGQPQHF
CDR3 DNA: TGTGCCAGCAGCTTAGCTCCTCGGGTTTTTGGTCAGCCCCAGCATTTT

J gene: TRBJ1-1
V gene: TRBV7-9
D gene: -
clone size: -
CDR3 protein: CASSFRGGTEAFF
CDR3 DNA: TGTGCCAGCAGCTTCAGAGGGGGCACTGAAGCTTTCTTT

J gene: TRBJ2-1
V gene: TRBV5-1
D gene: TRBD2
clone size: -
CDR3 protein: CASSLGTSGNEQFF
CDR3 DNA: TGCGCCAGCAGCTTGGGGACTAGCGGGAATGAGCAGTTCTTC

J gene: TRBJ2-7
V gene: TRBV2
D gene: TRBD2
clone size: -
CDR3 protein: CASSGEGLARTFEQYF
CDR3 DNA: TGTGCCAGCAGTGGGGAGGGACTAGCGCGAACTTTCGAGCAGTACTTC

J gene: TRBJ1-6
V gene: TRBV5-1
D gene: -
clone size: once
CDR3 protein: CASSNRARNSPLHF
CDR3 DNA: TGCGCCAGCAGCAACAGGGCGCGTAATTCACCCCTCCACTTT

J gene: TRBJ2-5
V gene: TRBV30
D gene: TRBD1
clone size: -
CDR3 protein: CAWNDREETQYF
CDR3 DNA: TGTGCCTGGAATGACAGGGAAGAGACCCAGTACTTC

J gene: TRBJ1-1
V gene: TRBV29-1
D gene: -
clone size: -
CDR3 protein: CSVGQGTTEAFF
CDR3 DNA: TGCAGCGTTGGGCAGGGTACCACTGAAGCTTTCTTT

J gene: TRBJ2-2
V gene: TRBV7-2
D gene: -
clone size: -
CDR3 protein: CASSPGGGDTGELFF
CDR3 DNA: TGTGCCAGCAGCCCGGGGGGCGGGGACACCGGGGAGCTGTTTTTT

J gene: TRBJ2-5
V gene: TRBV5-4
D gene: TRBD1
clone size: few
CDR3 protein: CASSSRTGQETQYF
CDR3 DNA: TGTGCCAGCAGCTCTCGGACAGGACAAGAGACCCAGTACTTC

J gene: TRBJ2-7
V gene: TRBV7-2
D gene: -
clone size: -
CDR3 protein: CASTRGGPNYEQYF
CDR3 DNA: TGTGCCAGCACCCGTGGCGGGCCAAACTACGAGCAGTACTTC

J gene: TRBJ1-1
V gene: TRBV4-1
D gene: -
clone size: -
CDR3 protein: CASSHNYRASRGTEAFF
CDR3 DNA: TGCGCCAGCAGCCACAATTACAGGGCGAGTAGGGGGACTGAAGCTTTCTTT

J gene: TRBJ1-1
V gene: TRBV7-2
D gene: TRBD1
clone size: -
CDR3 protein: CASSSRQGRPF
CDR3 DNA: TGTGCCAGCAGCTCGAGACAGGGTCGGCCCTTT

J gene: TRBJ2-1
V gene: TRBV7-7
D gene: TRBD2
clone size: -
CDR3 protein: CASSALAGPYNEQFF
CDR3 DNA: TGTGCTAGCAGCGCCCTAGCGGGACCTTACAATGAGCAGTTCTTC

J gene: TRBJ2-2
V gene: TRBV5-4
D gene: -
clone size: few
CDR3 protein: CASSLVGSSAGELFF
CDR3 DNA: TGTGCCAGCAGCTTGGTTGGGAGTTCGGCCGGGGAGCTGTTTTTT

J gene: TRBJ2-1
V gene: TRBV6-1
D gene: -
clone size: -
CDR3 protein: CASSDNRGNEQFF
CDR3 DNA: TGTGCCAGCAGTGATAATAGGGGCAATGAGCAGTTCTTC

J gene: TRBJ1-4
V gene: TRBV7-2
D gene: TRBD1
clone size: -
CDR3 protein: CASSLDGTGSNEKLFF
CDR3 DNA: TGTGCCAGCAGCTTAGACGGGACAGGGTCTAATGAAAAACTGTTTTTT

J gene: TRBJ2-1
V gene: TRBV7-9
D gene: -
clone size: -
CDR3 protein: CASSLQGPYNEQFF
CDR3 DNA: TGTGCCAGCAGCCTTCAGGGGCCCTACAATGAGCAGTTCTTC

J gene: TRBJ2-5
V gene: TRBV4-3
D gene: TRBD2
clone size: -
CDR3 protein: CASSQVAGGATQYF
CDR3 DNA: TGCGCCAGCAGCCAAGTAGCGGGGGGCGCTACCCAGTACTTC

J gene: TRBJ2-3
V gene: TRBV7-8
D gene: -
clone size: -
CDR3 protein: CASSQPSTDTQYF
CDR3 DNA: TGTGCCAGCAGCCAGCCCAGCACAGATACGCAGTATTTT

J gene: TRBJ2-3
V gene: TRBV10-3
D gene: TRBD2
clone size: -
CDR3 protein: CAISEPSGTSGSVDTQYF
CDR3 DNA: TGTGCCATCAGTGAGCCCTCAGGGACTAGCGGGAGCGTTGATACGCAGTATTTT

J gene: TRBJ2-7
V gene: TRBV11-3
D gene: -
clone size: -
CDR3 protein: CASSPSARGYEQYF
CDR3 DNA: TGTGCCAGCAGCCCTAGCGCGAGGGGCTACGAGCAGTACTTC

J gene: TRBJ1-2
V gene: TRBV5-1
D gene: TRBD1
clone size: -
CDR3 protein: CASSILQGAGGYTF
CDR3 DNA: TGCGCCAGCAGCATACTACAGGGGGCGGGTGGCTACACCTTC

J gene: TRBJ1-3
V gene: TRBV5-1
D gene: -
clone size: -
CDR3 protein: CASSSRTDSGNTIYF
CDR3 DNA: TGCGCCAGCAGCTCGCGGACAGACTCTGGAAACACCATATATTTT

J gene: TRBJ1-1
V gene: TRBV6-5
D gene: -
clone size: few
CDR3 protein: CASSYSNLRGEAFF
CDR3 DNA: TGTGCCAGCAGTTACTCGAATTTGCGGGGGGAAGCTTTCTTT

J gene: TRBJ2-1
V gene: TRBV9
D gene: -
clone size: -
CDR3 protein: CASSPQGGPAYNEQFF
CDR3 DNA: TGTGCCAGCAGCCCCCAGGGGGGACCCGCCTACAATGAGCAGTTCTTC

J gene: TRBJ2-3
V gene: TRBV19
D gene: -
clone size: -
CDR3 protein: CASSAQILATDTQYF
CDR3 DNA: TGTGCCAGTAGTGCCCAAATACTAGCAACAGATACGCAGTATTTT

J gene: TRBJ2-3
V gene: TRBV7-8
D gene: -
clone size: -
CDR3 protein: CASIPTGLWDTQYF
CDR3 DNA: TGTGCCAGCATTCCGACAGGTCTCTGGGATACGCAGTATTTT

J gene: TRBJ1-2
V gene: TRBV30
D gene: -
clone size: -
CDR3 protein: CAWHSGGPRGYTF
CDR3 DNA: TGTGCCTGGCATAGTGGAGGGCCGAGGGGCTACACCTTC

J gene: TRBJ1-5
V gene: TRBV19
D gene: -
clone size: -
CDR3 protein: CASSGQFNQPQHF
CDR3 DNA: TGTGCCAGTAGTGGACAGTTCAATCAGCCCCAGCATTTT

J gene: TRBJ2-1
V gene: TRBV25-1
D gene: -
clone size: -
CDR3 protein: CASSESTRKTYNEQFF
CDR3 DNA: TGTGCCAGCAGTGAATCTACGCGGAAGACCTACAATGAGCAGTTCTTC

J gene: TRBJ2-2
V gene: TRBV9
D gene: TRBD2
clone size: once
CDR3 protein: CASAGVALLPPGELFF
CDR3 DNA: TGTGCCAGTGCGGGAGTGGCGCTCCTGCCCCCTGGGGAGCTGTTTTTT

J gene: TRBJ2-7
V gene: TRBV5-4
D gene: TRBD1
clone size: -
CDR3 protein: CASRRDSYEQYF
CDR3 DNA: TGTGCCAGCAGACGGGACAGCTACGAGCAGTACTTC

J gene: TRBJ1-2
V gene: TRBV15
D gene: -
clone size: -
CDR3 protein: CATSRDLGAGYTF
CDR3 DNA: TGTGCCACCAGCAGAGACCTGGGGGCTGGCTACACCTTC

J gene: TRBJ2-3
V gene: TRBV9
D gene: TRBD2
clone size: once
CDR3 protein: CASSVEAGGPTDTQYF
CDR3 DNA: TGTGCCAGCAGCGTAGAAGCGGGGGGGCCGACAGATACGCAGTATTTT